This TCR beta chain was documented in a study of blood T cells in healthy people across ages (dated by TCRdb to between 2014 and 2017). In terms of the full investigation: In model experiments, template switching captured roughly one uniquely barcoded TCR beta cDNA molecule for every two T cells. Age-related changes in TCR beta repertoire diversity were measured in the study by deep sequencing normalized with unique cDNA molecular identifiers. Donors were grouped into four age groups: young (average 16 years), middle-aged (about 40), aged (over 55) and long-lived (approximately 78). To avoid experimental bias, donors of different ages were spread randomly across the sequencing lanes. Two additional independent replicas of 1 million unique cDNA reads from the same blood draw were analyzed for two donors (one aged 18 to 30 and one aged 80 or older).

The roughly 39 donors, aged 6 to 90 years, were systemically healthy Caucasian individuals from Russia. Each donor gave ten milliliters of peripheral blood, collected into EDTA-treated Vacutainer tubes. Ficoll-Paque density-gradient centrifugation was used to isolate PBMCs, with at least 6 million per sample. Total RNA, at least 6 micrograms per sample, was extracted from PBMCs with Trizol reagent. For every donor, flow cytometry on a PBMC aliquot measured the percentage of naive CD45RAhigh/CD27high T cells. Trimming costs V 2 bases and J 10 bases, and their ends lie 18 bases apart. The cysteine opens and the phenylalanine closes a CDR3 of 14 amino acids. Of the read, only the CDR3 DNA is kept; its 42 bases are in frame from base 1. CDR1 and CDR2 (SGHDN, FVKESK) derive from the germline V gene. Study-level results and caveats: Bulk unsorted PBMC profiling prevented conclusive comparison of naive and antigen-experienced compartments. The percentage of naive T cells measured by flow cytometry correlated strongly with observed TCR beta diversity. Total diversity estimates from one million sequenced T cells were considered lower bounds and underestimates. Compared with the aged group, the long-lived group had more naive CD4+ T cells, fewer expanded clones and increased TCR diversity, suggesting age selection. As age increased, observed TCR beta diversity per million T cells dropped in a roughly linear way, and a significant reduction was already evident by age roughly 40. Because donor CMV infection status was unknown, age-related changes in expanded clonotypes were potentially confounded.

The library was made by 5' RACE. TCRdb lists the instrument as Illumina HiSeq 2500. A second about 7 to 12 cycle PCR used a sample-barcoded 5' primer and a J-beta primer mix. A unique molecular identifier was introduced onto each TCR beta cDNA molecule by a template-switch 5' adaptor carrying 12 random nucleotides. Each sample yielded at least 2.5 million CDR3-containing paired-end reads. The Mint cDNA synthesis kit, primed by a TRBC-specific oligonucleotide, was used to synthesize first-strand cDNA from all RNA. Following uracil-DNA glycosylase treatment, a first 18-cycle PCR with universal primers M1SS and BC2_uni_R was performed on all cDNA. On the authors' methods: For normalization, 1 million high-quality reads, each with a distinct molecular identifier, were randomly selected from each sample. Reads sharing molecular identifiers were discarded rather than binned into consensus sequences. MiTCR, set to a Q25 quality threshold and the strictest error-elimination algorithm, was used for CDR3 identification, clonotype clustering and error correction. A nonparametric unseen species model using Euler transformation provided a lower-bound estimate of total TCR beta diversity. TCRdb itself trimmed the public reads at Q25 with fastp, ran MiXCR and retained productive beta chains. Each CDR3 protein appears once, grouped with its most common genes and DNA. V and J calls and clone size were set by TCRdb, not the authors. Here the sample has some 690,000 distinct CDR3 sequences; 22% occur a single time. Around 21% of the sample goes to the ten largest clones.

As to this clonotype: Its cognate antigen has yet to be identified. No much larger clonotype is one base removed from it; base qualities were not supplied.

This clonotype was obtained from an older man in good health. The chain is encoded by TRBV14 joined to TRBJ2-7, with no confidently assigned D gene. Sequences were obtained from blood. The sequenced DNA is TGTGCCAGCAGCCAAAATAGTCTGGGGAAGGGTCAGTACTTC. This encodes CASSQNSLGKGQYF. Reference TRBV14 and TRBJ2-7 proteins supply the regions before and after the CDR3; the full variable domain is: EAGVTQFPSHSVIEKGQTVTLRCDPISGHDNLYWYRRVMGKEIKFLLHFVKESKQDESGMPNNRFLAERTGGTYSTLKVQPAELEDSGVYFCASSQNSLGKGQYFGPGTRLTVT.